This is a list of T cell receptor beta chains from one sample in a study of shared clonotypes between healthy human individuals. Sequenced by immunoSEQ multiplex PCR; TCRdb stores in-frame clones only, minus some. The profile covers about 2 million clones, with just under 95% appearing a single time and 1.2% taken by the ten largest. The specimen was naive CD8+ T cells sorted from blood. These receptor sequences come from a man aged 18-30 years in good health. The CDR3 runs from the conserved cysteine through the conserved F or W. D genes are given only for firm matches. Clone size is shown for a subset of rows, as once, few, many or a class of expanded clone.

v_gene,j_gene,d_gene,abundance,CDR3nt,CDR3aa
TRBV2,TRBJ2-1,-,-,TGTGCCAGCAGACCCGTCGACAGACCCTACAATGAGCAGTTCTTC,CASRPVDRPYNEQFF
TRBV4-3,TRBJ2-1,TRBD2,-,TGCGCCAGCAGCCAAGGGAGCGGGAGGAGTGGGAATGAGCAGTTCTTC,CASSQGSGRSGNEQFF
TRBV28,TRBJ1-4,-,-,TGTGCCAGCAGTTTAGGTTCATATAATGAAAAACTGTTTTTT,CASSLGSYNEKLFF
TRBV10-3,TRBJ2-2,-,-,TGTGCCATCAGTCCTCGCTCCGGGGAGCTGTTTTTT,CAISPRSGELFF
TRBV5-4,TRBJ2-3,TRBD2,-,TGTGCCAGCAGCCCGGGACTAGCGGGGACAGATACGCAGTATTTT,CASSPGLAGTDTQYF
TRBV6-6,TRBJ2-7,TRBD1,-,TGTGCCAGCAGTCTGACAGGGACCGAGCAGTACTTC,CASSLTGTEQYF
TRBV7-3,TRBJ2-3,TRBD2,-,TGTGCCAGCAGCCCAGGGACAGCGGGGGGGCCTTACACAGATACGCAGTATTTT,CASSPGTAGGPYTDTQYF
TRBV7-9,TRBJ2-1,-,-,TGTGCCAGCAGCCCACGAGACCGCAATGAGCAGTTCTTC,CASSPRDRNEQFF
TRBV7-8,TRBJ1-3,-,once,TGTGCCAGCAGCTTAGCGCCTGAGACTGAAGGAAACACCATATATTTT,CASSLAPETEGNTIYF
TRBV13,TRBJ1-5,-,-,TGTGCCAGCAGCAACCGAGTGGGGGACTATAGCAATCAGCCCCAGCATTTT,CASSNRVGDYSNQPQHF
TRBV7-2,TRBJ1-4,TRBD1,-,TGTGCCAGCAGCTCTTCAGGGGGCGCCCTCGAAAAACTGTTTTTT,CASSSSGGALEKLFF
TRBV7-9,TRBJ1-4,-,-,TGTGCCAGCAGCTTAGGGCACCAACTGTTTTTT,CASSLGHQLFF
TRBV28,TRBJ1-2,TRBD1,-,TGTGCCAGCAGTTCCACTACTGAACAGGGGGTTTTCTATGGCTACACCTTC,CASSSTTEQGVFYGYTF
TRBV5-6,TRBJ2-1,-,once,TGTGCCAGCAGCCCGGACGACTACAATGAGCAGTTCTTC,CASSPDDYNEQFF
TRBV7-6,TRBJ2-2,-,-,TGTGCCAGCAGCTCCATGGGAGCGAACACCGGGGAGCTGTTTTTT,CASSSMGANTGELFF
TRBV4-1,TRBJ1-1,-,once,TGCGCCAGCAGCCAAGACAACACTGAAGCTTTCTTT,CASSQDNTEAFF
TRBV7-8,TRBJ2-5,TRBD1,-,TGTGCCAGCAGCTTCTCACAGGGGCCGGAGACCCAGTACTTC,CASSFSQGPETQYF
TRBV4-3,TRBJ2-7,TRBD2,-,TGCGCCAGCAGCCAAGAAGCGGGAGAGCACGAGCAGTACTTC,CASSQEAGEHEQYF
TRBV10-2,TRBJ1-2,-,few,TGCGCCAGCAGGGATTATGGCTACACCTTC,CASRDYGYTF
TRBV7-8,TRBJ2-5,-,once,TGTGCCAGCAGCCTCCTTTGGACCGCGGAGGGGGAGACCCAGTACTTC,CASSLLWTAEGETQYF
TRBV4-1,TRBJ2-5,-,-,TGCGCCAGCAGCCAGGAAATCCCCCCAACAGAGACCCAGTACTTC,CASSQEIPPTETQYF
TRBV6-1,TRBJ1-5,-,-,TGTGCCAGCAGTGAAGCGATGGGGGAGGGACAGCCCCAGCATTTT,CASSEAMGEGQPQHF
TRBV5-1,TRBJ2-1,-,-,TGCGCCAGCAGTTTGGGACCGGTAGCGACTTACAATGAGCAGTTCTTC,CASSLGPVATYNEQFF
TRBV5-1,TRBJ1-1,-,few,TGCGCCAGCAGCTTGGACAGTCTCACTGAAGCTTTCTTT,CASSLDSLTEAFF
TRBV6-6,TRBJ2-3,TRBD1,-,TGTGCCAGCAGTTATTCAGGGGGCAAAGGAGATACGCAGTATTTT,CASSYSGGKGDTQYF
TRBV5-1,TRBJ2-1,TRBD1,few,TGCGCCAGCAGCCCTACTACGGGACAGGGGGCTATTGAGCAGTTCTTC,CASSPTTGQGAIEQFF
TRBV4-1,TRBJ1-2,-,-,TGCGCCAGCAGCCAAGATCCTGGGAATAACTATGGCTACACCTTC,CASSQDPGNNYGYTF
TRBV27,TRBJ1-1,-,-,TGTGCCAGCAGTCTCTTCCAAATACAGGGTCTGGCCACTGAAGCTTTCTTT,CASSLFQIQGLATEAFF
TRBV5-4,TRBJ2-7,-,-,TGTGCCAGCAGCTTGCTTCCCAGTAGCTACGAGCAGTACTTC,CASSLLPSSYEQYF
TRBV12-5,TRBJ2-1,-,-,TGTGCTAGCCGCCCCGAAGGGAGGAATGAGCAGTTCTTC,CASRPEGRNEQFF
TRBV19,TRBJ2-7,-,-,TGTGCCAGTAGTCCCGAGGTTCGACTCCACGAGCAGTACTTC,CASSPEVRLHEQYF
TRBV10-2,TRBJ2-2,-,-,TGCGCCAGCAGTGAGGACAGGTCAAACACCGGGGAGCTGTTTTTT,CASSEDRSNTGELFF
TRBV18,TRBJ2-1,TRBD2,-,TGTGCCAGCTCATCACCTCAGCGGGAGGGCCTGGGTAATGAGCAGTTCTTC,CASSSPQREGLGNEQFF
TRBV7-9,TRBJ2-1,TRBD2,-,TGTGCCAGCGGGAGTAGCGGGAGGTCCAATGAGCAGTTCTTC,CASGSSGRSNEQFF
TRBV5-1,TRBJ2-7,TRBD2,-,TGCGCCAGCAGCACGGGACTAGCGGGAGCCGACGAGCAGTACTTC,CASSTGLAGADEQYF
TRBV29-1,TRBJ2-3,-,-,TGCAGCGTTGAAGGAGGGGAAGGCGCAGATACGCAGTATTTT,CSVEGGEGADTQYF
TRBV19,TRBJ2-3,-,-,TGTGCCAGTAGTCGGAGGGCTGTCACAGATACGCAGTATTTT,CASSRRAVTDTQYF
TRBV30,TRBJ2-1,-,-,TGTGCCTGGAGTGTTGGGACTGAGCAGTTCTTC,CAWSVGTEQFF
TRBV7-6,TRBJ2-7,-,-,TGTGCCAGCAGCTTTAGTCGGCAGGGGTACGAGCAGTACTTC,CASSFSRQGYEQYF
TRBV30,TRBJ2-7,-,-,TGTGCCTGGAGTGGGGAGTCCTACGAGCAGTACTTC,CAWSGESYEQYF
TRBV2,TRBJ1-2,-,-,TGTGCCAGCAGTGAGTGGCAGAACTATGGCTACACCTTC,CASSEWQNYGYTF
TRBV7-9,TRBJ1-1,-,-,TGTGCCAGCAGCCCCACTACGCTGAACACTGAAGCTTTCTTT,CASSPTTLNTEAFF
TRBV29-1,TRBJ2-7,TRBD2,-,TGCAGCGAGACCATCGGACTAGGCCCTCACGACCACGAGCAGTACTTC,CSETIGLGPHDHEQYF
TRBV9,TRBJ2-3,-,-,TGTGCCAGCAGCGTAGGTGGAGTGAGCACAGATACGCAGTATTTT,CASSVGGVSTDTQYF
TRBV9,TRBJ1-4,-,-,TGTGCCAGCAGCCCAGACCGCGTAACTAATGAAAAACTGTTTTTT,CASSPDRVTNEKLFF
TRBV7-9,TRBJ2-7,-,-,TGTGCCAGCAGCTTAGCGACAGGAATCTACGAGCAGTACTTC,CASSLATGIYEQYF
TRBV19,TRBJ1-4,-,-,TGTGCCAGTAGAGGCGCAACTAATGAAAAACTGTTTTTT,CASRGATNEKLFF
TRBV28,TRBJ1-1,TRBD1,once,TGTGCCAGCAGTTTAAGTACAGGGGGATTTGCTGAAGCTTTCTTT,CASSLSTGGFAEAFF
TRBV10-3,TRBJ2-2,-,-,TGTGCCATCTTTAGCACCGGGGAGCTGTTTTTT,CAIFSTGELFF
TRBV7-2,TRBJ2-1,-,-,TGTGCCAGCAGCTTAATACAGGGTTACTCCTACAATGAGCAGTTCTTC,CASSLIQGYSYNEQFF
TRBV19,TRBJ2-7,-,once,TGTGCCAGTAGCCCCAGGGCCTACGAGCAGTACTTC,CASSPRAYEQYF